This TCR beta chain was captured by sequencing in a study of CD8 T cells in Susac syndrome (dated by TCRdb to between 2018 and 2021). For the wider study: Whether CD8+ T cell activation and differentiation in Susac syndrome was antigen driven was tested using repertoire sequencing. What the authors observed across the whole study: The number of individuals in the TCR sequencing and HLA analysis was recognized as being relatively small.

Details on this clonotype: Its binding antigen is unknown. No qualities accompany the bases; no much larger clone lies one base away.

Counted from cysteine to phenylalanine, this CDR3 has 14 amino acids. This entry keeps only the CDR3 DNA: 42 bases, framed from base 1. The junction carries 11 bases between V and J, which are trimmed by 5 bases and 1 base respectively. CDR1 SGHVS and CDR2 FQNEAQ are derived from the germline V gene. Peripheral blood CD8+ and CD4+ T cells from healthy donors, Susac syndrome patients and multiple sclerosis patients were profiled using high-throughput TCR beta sequencing. Multiple sclerosis controls were treatment-naive patients with stable or active relapsing-remitting disease fulfilling revised McDonald criteria. Bulk CD8+ and CD4+ T cells were purified by magnetic negative isolation, whereas CD8+ TEMRA cells were enriched by FACS. Blood was drawn into EDTA tubes, processed within 24 hours, and PBMCs were isolated by density gradient centrifugation. PBMCs intended for TCR sequencing were frozen in liquid nitrogen and were later thawed in a 37 degrees C water bath. The sorted or isolated CD4+, CD8+ and CD8+ TEMRA cells reached a purity of at least 90%.

RNA was extracted using the RNeasy kit, and about 0.5 to 1 ug of the RNA was reverse transcribed with random hexamers. The immunoSEQ multiplex PCR assay, which covers 54 Vbeta and 13 Jbeta segments, was used to amplify TCR beta CDR3 regions. PCR amplification bias was corrected by using a synthetic template baseline for primer optimization and computational correction. The paper's processing steps were these. Reads were annotated to V, D and J genes according to IMGT and were analyzed with immunoSEQ Analyzer, with only productive sequences retained. Clonality was calculated as one minus the Shannon entropy normalized by log2 of the number of productive unique sequences. For each patient and control, public and private clones were evaluated within the 100 most prevalent clones. Clones were defined as Susac-specific if absent from the healthy and MS cohorts, from some 1,000 published viral clones and from other ImmuneACCESS disease sequences. The public reads were reanalyzed by TCRdb: fastp trimming at Q25, MiXCR alignment, in-frame beta chains only. When rows share a CDR3 protein, they turn into one entry using the most common DNA and genes. The V and J calls here are based on TCRdb, not the publication. Counted in this sample were about 160,000 distinct CDR3 sequences; roughly 94% of them appeared once. The ten largest account for about 0.086% of the sample.

The rearranged segments are TRBV7-8 and TRBJ2-5, with no D gene named confidently. The receptor was derived from a human donor with multiple sclerosis. Specimen: CD4+ T cells from PBMCs. The DNA sequence follows: TGTGCCAGCAGCCTCAGCGAAACCCAAGAGACCCAGTACTTC. Its translation is CASSLSETQETQYF.